What follows are 30 T cell receptor beta chains derived from one specimen sequenced in a study of T cells in Graves' hyperthyroidism and ophthalmopathy. The TCR beta CDR3 regions underwent amplification using RNA transcripts as the source. Primed by the HTBI set, a first-round RT-PCR was run on the TCR CDR3. TCRdb itself ran the multiplex PCR reads through MiXCR, one entry per CDR3 protein. Found here are roughly 710,000 distinct CDR3 sequences, about 35% of them singletons; the top ten hold around 32%. The sequenced sample consisted of blood. Receptors were obtained from a woman in her 40s with Graves' hyperthyroidism.

About this clonotype: A read error may explain this, as a much larger clone is one base away. The chain carries TRBV2 and TRBJ1-3; no clear D gene. V lost 2 bases, J lost 0 bases, and 5 bases lay in between. The CDR3 totals 14 residues. Germline V gives CDR1 SNHLY, CDR2 FYNNEI. CDR3 region: CASSESVSGNTIYF. The DNA of the CDR3 is TGTGCCAGCAGTGAATCGGTCTCTGGAAACACCATATATTTT.

Details on this clonotype: Compared with germline, one end of the junction differs, possibly owing to a read error. The chain combines TRBV6-1 with TRBJ1-5; D unclear. The length of the CDR3 is 13 residues. Per the germline V gene, CDR1 is MNHNS and CDR2 is SASEGT. The CDR3 bases are TGTGCCATCAGTGAAGCGTTAAATCAGCCCCAGCATTTT. It is translated as CAISEALNQPQHF.

This clonotype was observed at least ten times. The chain has TRBV28 and TRBJ1-6, with D uncertain. Germline values: CDR1 MDHEN, CDR2 SYDVKM. Trimming stripped 5 bases from V and 9 bases from J, with 8 bases between. This CDR3 comprises 12 residues. This CDR3 is CASSRTSSPLHF. The CDR3 region has the DNA TGTGCCAGCAGTAGAACGAGTTCACCCCTCCACTTT.

Of note for this clonotype: A much larger clone lies a single base off, so this may be a read error. The conserved phenylalanine or tryptophan normally closing the CDR3 is absent here, so this likely arose from a read error. The DNA of the CDR3 is TGTGCCAGCAGCTTGGCGGGACAGGGGGTGTATAATTCACCCCTCCACCTT. This codes for CASSLAGQGVYNSPLHL. This rearrangement joins TRBV5-4 to TRBJ1-6; 11 bases fit TRBD1. V was clipped by 0 bases and J by 4 bases; unmatched bases: 3. CDR1 is SGHNT and CDR2 is YYREEE in the germline V gene (reference sequence). The length of the CDR3 is 17 residues.

This clonotype was observed at least ten times. V gene TRBV2 combines with J gene TRBJ1-1, with 8 bases identical to TRBD1. The germline gives CDR1 SNHLY, CDR2 FYNNEI. Trimming cost V 5 bases and J 4 bases; bases outside gene matches: 9. This CDR3 region has 15 residues. CDR3 DNA: TGTGCCAGCAGTCAGGACAGGGTGGGGAGCACTGAAGCTTTCTTT. Its translation is CASSQDRVGSTEAFF.

As concerns this clonotype: One end of the junction does not line up with germline, which may come from a read error. The gene calls are TRBV7-9 and TRBJ2-2, with D perhaps matching TRBD2 (6 bases). The CDR3 is 15 amino acids. The germline V gene has CDR1 SEHNR and CDR2 FQNEAQ (reference sequence). CDR3 sequence (DNA): TGTGTCAGCAGCTCGCAGAGCGGAGGGACCGGGGAGCTGTTTTTT. Translating it yields CVSSSQSGGTGELFF.

As to this clonotype: This clone may be a read error of a much larger clone one base away. The chain carries TRBV9 and TRBJ1-4; the D is unclear. Between the trimmed V and J ends, which lost 3 bases and 3 bases, there was a span of 12 bases. The CDR3 is 15 residues long. In germline, CDR1 is SGDLS, CDR2 YYNGEE. CDR3 in amino acids: CASSAAHGANEKLFF. CDR3 nucleotide sequence: TGTGCCAGCAGCGCGGCTCATGGGGCTAATGAAAAACTGTTTTTT.

This clonotype was found a few times. The V and J genes are TRBV4-3 and TRBJ2-7, with D tentatively TRBD2 (7 bases). Trimming left V 1 base short and J 7 bases short, with 20 bases between. The CDR3 sequence is 16 residues long. Germline V gene data show CDR1 as LGHNA and CDR2 as YSLEER. This CDR3 reads CASSQAGGQRSWEQYF. CDR3 nucleotides: TGCGCCAGCAGCCAAGCGGGGGGCCAGCGGTCGTGGGAGCAGTACTTC.

The table lists this clonotype with a few counts. The J gene is TRBJ1-5, the V gene TRBV9; 8 bases fit TRBD1. V was pared by 3 bases and J by 6 bases, with 8 bases of the junction left unmatched. CDR3 length: 15 amino acids. Germline-derived CDR1 and CDR2 are SGDLS and YYNGEE. The CDR3 here is CASSADTGGIQPQHF. CDR3 nucleotide sequence: TGTGCCAGCAGCGCCGATACAGGGGGGATTCAGCCCCAGCATTTT.

This clonotype has a handful of counts. The genes are TRBV11-2 and TRBJ2-5; 8 positions match TRBD2. CDR1 and CDR2 (germline): SGHAT, FQNNGV. The J segment lost 4 bases and the V segment lost 5 bases, leaving 9 bases of the junction unmatched. This CDR3 spans 15 amino acids. The CDR3 DNA reads TGTGCCAGCAGCCCACTAGCGGAGGGTGGAGAGACCCAGTACTTC. Translated: CASSPLAEGGETQYF.

There are many counts of this clonotype. The chain carries TRBV4-3 and TRBJ2-5; no definite D call. The germline gives CDR1 LGHNA, CDR2 YSLEER. V gave up 0 bases and J gave up 6 bases, with 5 bases separating them. CDR3 size: 12 residues. The CDR3 DNA sequence: TGCGCCAGCAGCCAAGATGCGAAGACCCAGTACTTC. As protein: CASSQDAKTQYF.

This clonotype was recorded once. The chain has TRBV4-3 and TRBJ1-6, with TRBD1 matching over 10 bases. Per the germline V gene, CDR1 is LGHNA and CDR2 is YSLEER. This CDR3 is built from 20 residues. With 0 bases clipped from V and 7 bases from J, the junction kept 15 bases outside the gene matches. The CDR3 loop is CASSQDLPGQGTQPNSPLHF. The CDR3 DNA reads TGCGCCAGCAGCCAAGACCTTCCGGGACAGGGGACTCAACCCAATTCACCCCTCCACTTT.

This clonotype came up a few times. The chain recombines TRBV7-8 with TRBJ2-7; D may match TRBD1 or TRBD2 (7 bases each). The germline CDR1 and CDR2 sequences are SGHVS and FQNEAQ. V dropped 4 bases and J dropped 3 bases, with 16 bases sitting between them. This CDR3 spans 15 amino acids. CDR3 nucleotides: TGTGCCAGCAGCTCAGGGGAGGGACAGATCTACGAGCAGTACTTC. Protein sequence: CASSSGEGQIYEQYF.

This chain links TRBV7-8 with TRBJ2-3; 8 nucleotides line up with TRBD1. The CDR3 contains 15 residues. The germline V gene encodes CDR1 SGHVS and CDR2 FQNEAQ. The V gene end was trimmed by 3 bases and the J gene end by 1 base; junction bases not matched to a gene: 3. The CDR3 protein is CASSFRQGRTDTQYF. The CDR3, as DNA: TGTGCCAGCAGCTTCCGACAGGGGCGCACAGATACGCAGTATTTT.

There are many counts of this clonotype. The chain recombines TRBV2 with TRBJ1-4; TRBD1 matches 7 bases. This CDR3 has 13 residues. The ends lost 7 bases at V and 4 bases at J; junction bases unmatched: 3. Germline V gene lookup returns CDR1 SNHLY and CDR2 FYNNEI. CDR3 nucleotide sequence: TGTGCCAGCACCGGGACAGTTAATGAAAAACTGTTTTTT. Amino acid sequence: CASTGTVNEKLFF.

This clonotype appeared many times. The chain recombines TRBV9 with TRBJ2-2, with D unclear. V gave up 0 bases and J gave up 7 bases, with 4 bases separating them. This CDR3 has 12 residues. The germline CDR1 and CDR2 sequences are SGDLS and YYNGEE. In DNA form, the CDR3 reads TGTGCCAGCAGCGTAGGAGGCGGGGAGCTGTTTTTT. Translated: CASSVGGGELFF.

The sample holds a few counts of this clonotype. DNA for the CDR3: TGTGCCTGGGTGGGGGGGAACACTGAAGCTTTCTTT. This gives the protein CAWVGGNTEAFF. V usage is TRBV7-9 and J usage is TRBJ1-1; D might be TRBD1 (5 bases). With 11 bases removed from V and 1 base from J, the gap between germline ends came to 11 bases. Germline V lookup: CDR1 SEHNR, CDR2 FQNEAQ (reference sequence). The CDR3 sequence is 12 residues long.

This chain connects TRBV7-9 to TRBJ1-2; D ambiguous. The ends were cut back, 3 bases at V and 4 bases at J, with 9 bases in the middle. The CDR3 has 13 amino acids. The germline gives CDR1 SEHNR, CDR2 FQNEAQ (reference sequence). CDR3 in amino acids: CASSFEGSYGYTF. Written as DNA, the CDR3 is TGTGCCAGCAGCTTTGAAGGATCCTATGGCTACACCTTC.

The chain employs TRBV10-2 and TRBJ1-1; D uncertain. This CDR3 comprises 14 residues. The V gene lost 7 bases and the J gene lost 4 bases, with 16 bases spanning the gap. Germline values: CDR1 WSHSY, CDR2 SAAADI. The CDR3 loop reads CASIFEGKGTEAFF. The CDR3 nucleotides read TGCGCCAGCATTTTCGAGGGTAAGGGCACTGAAGCTTTCTTT.

This clonotype was observed at least ten times. The chain carries TRBV6-5 and TRBJ1-5; D ambiguous. CDR3 length equals 13 residues. Germline CDR1 and CDR2: MNHEY and SVGAGI. Deletions cut 7 bases from V and 6 bases from J, with 13 bases between. Here the CDR3 DNA reads TGTGCCAGCACCGTATCGTGGAGTCAGCCCCAGCATTTT. This translates into CASTVSWSQPQHF.

The chain couples TRBV7-9 to TRBJ1-2; D gene ambiguous. This CDR3 is 14 amino acids long. The germline V and J ends were trimmed by 0 bases and 6 bases, with 11 bases remaining between them. Germline CDR1 and CDR2: SEHNR and FQNEAQ (reference sequence). The CDR3 is CASSLADPANGYTF. CDR3 bases: TGTGCCAGCAGCTTAGCGGACCCTGCGAATGGCTACACCTTC.

This clonotype has at least ten counts. The chain uses TRBV4-3 and TRBJ1-6, with D perhaps TRBD1 (5 bases). This CDR3 is 13 amino acids long. V dropped 0 bases and J dropped 9 bases, with 6 bases sitting between them. CDR1 LGHNA and CDR2 YSLEER come from the germline V gene. DNA of the CDR3: TGCGCCAGCAGCCAAGAAAGGGGTTCACCCCTCCACTTT. It encodes CASSQERGSPLHF.

The chain carries TRBV7-8 and TRBJ1-1, with TRBD1 matching over 12 bases. Per germline, CDR1 SGHVS and CDR2 FQNEAQ. The CDR3 spans 18 residues. J gave up 0 bases and V 5 bases, and 10 bases lay outside the gene matches. This CDR3 reads CASSQERGTGGVNTEAFF. In DNA, the CDR3 is TGTGCCAGCAGCCAAGAACGGGGGACAGGGGGCGTGAACACTGAAGCTTTCTTT.

The rearrangement uses TRBV9 and TRBJ1-2; D remains ambiguous. V lost 4 bases and J 7 bases, leaving 14 bases between the germline ends. The CDR3 covers 13 residues. In germline, CDR1 is SGDLS, CDR2 YYNGEE. DNA of the CDR3: TGTGCCAGCAGCCAAACAACCGGGCGTGGCTACACCTTC. Protein: CASSQTTGRGYTF.

As to this clonotype: At one boundary the junction diverges from the germline segment, which might be a read error. The rearrangement links TRBV7-2 to TRBJ2-7, with 9 bases lining up with TRBD1. The V gene's germline CDR1 is SGHTA and CDR2 FQGNSA. The CDR3 sequence is 17 residues long. The CDR3 coding sequence is TGCGCCAGCAGCCAAGGACTAAAGGGACAGGGTCTCTACGAGCAGTACTTC. Amino acids: CASSQGLKGQGLYEQYF. The whole variable domain, filled in from reference TRBV7-2 and TRBJ2-7, reads GAGVSQSPSNKVTEKGKDVELRCDPISGHTALYWYRQSLGQGLEFLIYFQGNSAPDKSGLPSDRFSAERTGGSVSTLTIQRTQQEDSAVYLCASSQGLKGQGLYEQYFGPGTRLTVT.

This clonotype was counted ten times or more. The chain combines TRBV19 with TRBJ1-1; TRBD1 is a possible D gene (6 bases). The CDR3 consists of 16 residues. V lost 3 bases and J 1 base, leaving 15 bases between the germline ends. Germline CDR1 LNHDA, CDR2 SQIVND (reference sequence). The CDR3 nucleotides read TGTGCCAGTAGTATCCGCCACAGGGAGACGAACACTGAAGCTTTCTTT. Encoded protein: CASSIRHRETNTEAFF.

This clonotype was seen repeatedly, ten times or more. The V call is TRBV29-1, the J call TRBJ1-2; the D is unclear. Germline lookup yields CDR1 SQVTM and CDR2 ANQGSEA. V was cut by 3 bases and J by 7 bases, with 9 bases left in between. The CDR3 sequence is 11 residues long. The CDR3 reads CSVEDLGGYTF. The CDR3 nucleotides are TGCAGCGTTGAGGACCTGGGTGGCTACACCTTC.

This clonotype was recorded many times. The chain joins TRBV7-9 to TRBJ2-7; TRBD1 agrees at 7 bases. With 0 bases clipped from V and 1 base from J, the junction kept 9 bases outside the gene matches. Germline lookup yields CDR1 SEHNR and CDR2 FQNEAQ (reference sequence). The CDR3 has 17 amino acids. The CDR3 here is CASSLAHDRVESYEQYF. The CDR3 nucleotides are TGTGCCAGCAGCTTAGCGCACGACAGGGTGGAATCCTACGAGCAGTACTTC.

V is TRBV7-6 and J is TRBJ1-4; the D gene is possibly TRBD1 (5 bases). Trimming cost V 1 base and J 12 bases, with 6 bases left between them. CDR1 is SGHVS, CDR2 FNYEAQ, per germline. CDR3 length: 11 residues. CDR3 nucleotides: TGTGCCAGCAGCTTAGGGGACGAACTGTTTTTT. The encoded protein is CASSLGDELFF.

The rearrangement uses TRBV25-1 and TRBJ1-1; 8 bases match TRBD1. The J segment lost 4 bases and the V segment lost 5 bases, leaving 6 bases of the junction unmatched. The CDR3 runs to 14 residues. Looked up from germline, CDR1 is MGHDK and CDR2 is SYGVNS. As DNA, the CDR3 is TGTGCCAGCAGTCGGACGGACAGGGCCACTGAAGCTTTCTTT. It yields the protein CASSRTDRATEAFF.